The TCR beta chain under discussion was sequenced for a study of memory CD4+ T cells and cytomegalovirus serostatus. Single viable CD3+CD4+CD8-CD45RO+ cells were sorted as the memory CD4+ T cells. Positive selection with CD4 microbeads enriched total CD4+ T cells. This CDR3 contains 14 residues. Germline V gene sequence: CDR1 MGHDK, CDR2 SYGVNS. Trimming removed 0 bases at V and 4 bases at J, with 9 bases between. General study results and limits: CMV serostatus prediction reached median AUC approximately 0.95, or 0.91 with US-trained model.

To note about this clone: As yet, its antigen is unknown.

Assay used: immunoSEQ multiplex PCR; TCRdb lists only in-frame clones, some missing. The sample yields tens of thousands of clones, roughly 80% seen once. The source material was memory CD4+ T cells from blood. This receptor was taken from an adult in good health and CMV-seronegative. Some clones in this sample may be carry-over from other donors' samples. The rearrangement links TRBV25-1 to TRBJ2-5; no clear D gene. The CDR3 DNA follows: TGTGCCAGCAGTGAATATGGATTCGGAGAGACCCAGTACTTC. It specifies CASSEYGFGETQYF.